What follows is one T cell receptor beta chain and its context. As yet, its antigen is unknown. This sample is part of a study of shared clonotypes between healthy human individuals. General observations from the study: Researchers sampled only blood; tissue repertoires likely differ. Large sequencing depth failed to make sorted-subset sequencing complete, rarefaction showed.

The V and J ends lost 7 bases and 5 bases, in that order; junction bases with no gene match: 4. CDR3 length: 13 amino acids. Germline loops: CDR1 SGHRS, CDR2 YFSETQ. The table came from immunoSEQ multiplex PCR; TCRdb's copy has only in-frame clones and leaves some out. The sample yields 850,000 to 1,200,000 clones, approximately 70% seen once. The sequenced sample consisted of memory CD4+ T cells sorted from blood. Sample subset: CD45RA-negative fraction. The V gene is TRBV5-1, the J gene TRBJ1-4; 8 nucleotides line up with TRBD1. This TCR came from a man aged 18 to 35 in good health. The CDR3 loop reads CASRTGRNEKLFF. As DNA, the CDR3 is TGCGCCAGCCGGACAGGGAGGAATGAAAAACTGTTTTTT.